The subject of this entry is one TCR beta chain. The antigen is unknown. The entry originates in a study of T cell responses to AZD1222 COVID-19 vaccine. General observations from the study: There were mostly white British donors and more females than males, and clonal diversity was possibly underestimated. Unmutated variant regions are reportedly the target of nearly half of TCRs that are spike-specific.

Only in-frame clones appear in the TCRdb table, and some are missing; sequencing was by immunoSEQ multiplex PCR. The sample holds over 100,000 clones; more than 75% are singletons and the top ten take about 4.6%. This sequence originates from an adult who received the AZD1222 COVID-19 vaccine. The sequencing here drew on peripheral blood, taken 28 days after the second AZD1222 dose.

DNA for the CDR3: TGCGCCAGCAGCCAAGAGCAGGGGGCGCCCACTGAAGCTTTCTTT. Protein product: CASSQEQGAPTEAFF. The chain employs TRBV4-3 and TRBJ1-1, with TRBD1 matching 8 bases. V trimming: 0 bases; J trimming: 4 bases; junction bases outside the gene matches: 4. CDR3 length: 15 residues. The germline V gene encodes CDR1 LGHNA and CDR2 YSLEER.